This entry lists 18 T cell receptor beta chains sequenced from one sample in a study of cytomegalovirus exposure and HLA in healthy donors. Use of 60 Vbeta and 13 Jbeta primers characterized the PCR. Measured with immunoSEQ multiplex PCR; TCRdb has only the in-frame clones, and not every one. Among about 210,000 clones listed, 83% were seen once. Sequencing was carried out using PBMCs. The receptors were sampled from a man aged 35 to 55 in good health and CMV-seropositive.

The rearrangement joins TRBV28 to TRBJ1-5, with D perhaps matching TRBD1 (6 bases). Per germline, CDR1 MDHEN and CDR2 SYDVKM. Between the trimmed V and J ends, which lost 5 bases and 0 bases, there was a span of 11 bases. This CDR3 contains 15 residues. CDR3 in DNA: TGTGCCAGCAGTACAGGGTCGGATAGCAATCAGCCCCAGCATTTT. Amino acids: CASSTGSDSNQPQHF.

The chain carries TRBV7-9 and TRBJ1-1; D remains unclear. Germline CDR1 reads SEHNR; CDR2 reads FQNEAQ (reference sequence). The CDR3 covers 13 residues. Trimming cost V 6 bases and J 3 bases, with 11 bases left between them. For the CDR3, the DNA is TGTGCCAGCAGGGAACGGGAGCACACTGAAGCTTTCTTT. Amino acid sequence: CASREREHTEAFF. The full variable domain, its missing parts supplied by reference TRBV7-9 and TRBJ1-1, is DTGVSQNPRHKITKRGQNVTFRCDPISEHNRLYWYRQTLGQGPEFLTYFQNEAQLEKSRLLSDRFSAERPKGSFSTLEIQRTEQGDSAMYLCASREREHTEAFFGQGTRLTVV.

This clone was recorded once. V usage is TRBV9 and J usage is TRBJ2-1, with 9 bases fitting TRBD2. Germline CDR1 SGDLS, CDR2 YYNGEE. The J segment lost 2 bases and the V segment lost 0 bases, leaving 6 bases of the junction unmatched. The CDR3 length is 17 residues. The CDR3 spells CASSVDPAGGAYNEQFF. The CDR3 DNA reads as TGTGCCAGCAGCGTAGATCCAGCGGGGGGAGCCTACAATGAGCAGTTCTTC. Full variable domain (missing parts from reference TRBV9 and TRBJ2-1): DSGVTQTPKHLITATGQRVTLRCSPRSGDLSVYWYQQSLDQGLQFLIQYYNGEERAKGNILERFSAQQFPDLHSELNLSSLELGDSALYFCASSVDPAGGAYNEQFFGPGTRLTVL.

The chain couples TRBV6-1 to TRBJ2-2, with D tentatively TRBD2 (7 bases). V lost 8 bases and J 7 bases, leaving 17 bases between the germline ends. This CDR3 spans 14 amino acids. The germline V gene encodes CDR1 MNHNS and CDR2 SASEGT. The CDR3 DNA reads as TGTGCCAGCTCCTTAGGGGGGGAGAACGGGGAGCTGTTTTTT. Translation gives CASSLGGENGELFF.

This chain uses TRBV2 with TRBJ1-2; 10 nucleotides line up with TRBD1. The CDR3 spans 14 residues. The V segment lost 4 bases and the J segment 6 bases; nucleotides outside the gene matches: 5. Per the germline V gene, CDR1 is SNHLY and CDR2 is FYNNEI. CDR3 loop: CASSVPDRGDGYTF. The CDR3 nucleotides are TGTGCCAGCAGTGTTCCGGACAGGGGGGATGGCTACACCTTC.

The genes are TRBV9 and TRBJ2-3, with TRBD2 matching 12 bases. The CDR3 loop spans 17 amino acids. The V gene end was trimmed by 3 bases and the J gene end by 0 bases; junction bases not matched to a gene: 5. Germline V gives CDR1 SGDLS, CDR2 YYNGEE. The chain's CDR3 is CASSGLAGASSTDTQYF. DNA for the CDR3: TGTGCCAGCAGCGGACTAGCGGGGGCATCTAGCACAGATACGCAGTATTTT.

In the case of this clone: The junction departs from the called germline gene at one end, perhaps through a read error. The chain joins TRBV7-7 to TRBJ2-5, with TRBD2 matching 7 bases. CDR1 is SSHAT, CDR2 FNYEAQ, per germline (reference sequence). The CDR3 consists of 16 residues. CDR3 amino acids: CASSASGLGGQETQYF. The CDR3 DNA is TGTGCTAGCAGCGCGAGTGGTTTGGGGGGGCAAGAGACCCAGTACTTC.

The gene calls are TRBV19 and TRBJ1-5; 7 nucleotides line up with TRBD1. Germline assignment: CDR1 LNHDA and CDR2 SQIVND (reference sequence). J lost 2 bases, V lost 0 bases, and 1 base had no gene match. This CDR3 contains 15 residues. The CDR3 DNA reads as TGTGCCAGTAGTATAGATGACAGGGGCAATCAGCCCCAGCATTTT. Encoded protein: CASSIDDRGNQPQHF. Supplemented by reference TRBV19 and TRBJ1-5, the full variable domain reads DGGITQSPKYLFRKEGQNVTLSCEQNLNHDAMYWYRQDPGQGLRLIYYSQIVNDFQKGDIAEGYSVSREKKESFPLTVTSAQKNPTAFYLCASSIDDRGNQPQHFGDGTRLSIL.

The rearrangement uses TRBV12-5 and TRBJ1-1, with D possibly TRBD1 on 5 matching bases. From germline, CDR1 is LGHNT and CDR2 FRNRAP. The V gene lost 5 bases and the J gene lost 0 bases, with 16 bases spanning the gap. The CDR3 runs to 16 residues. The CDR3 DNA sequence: TGTGCTAGTGGTCCCCAAAGGGGCAGAGTGAACACTGAAGCTTTCTTT. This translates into CASGPQRGRVNTEAFF.

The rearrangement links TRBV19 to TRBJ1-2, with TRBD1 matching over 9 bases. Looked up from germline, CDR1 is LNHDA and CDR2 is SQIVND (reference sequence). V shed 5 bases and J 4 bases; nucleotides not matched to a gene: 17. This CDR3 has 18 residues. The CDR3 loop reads CASSQGTGIALSGYGYTF. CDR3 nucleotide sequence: TGTGCCAGTAGTCAAGGGACAGGGATTGCCCTTTCGGGCTATGGCTACACCTTC.

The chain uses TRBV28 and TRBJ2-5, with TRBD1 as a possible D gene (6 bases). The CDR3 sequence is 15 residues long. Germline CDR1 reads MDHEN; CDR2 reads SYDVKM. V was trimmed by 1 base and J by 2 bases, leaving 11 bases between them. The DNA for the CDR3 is TGTGCCAGCAGTTTATTAACAGGGATACAAGAGACCCAGTACTTC. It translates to CASSLLTGIQETQYF.

The CDR3 nucleotides are TGTGCCAGCAGCGGGTCAGAGGAAAATCGCGATGGCTACACCTTC. This gives the protein CASSGSEENRDGYTF. This rearrangement joins TRBV9 to TRBJ1-2; no firm D call. The V and J ends lost 3 bases and 6 bases respectively, with 18 bases between them. The CDR3 length is 15 residues. Germline CDR1 reads SGDLS; CDR2 reads YYNGEE. The entire variable domain, with the rest obtained from reference TRBV9 and TRBJ1-2, is as follows: DSGVTQTPKHLITATGQRVTLRCSPRSGDLSVYWYQQSLDQGLQFLIQYYNGEERAKGNILERFSAQQFPDLHSELNLSSLELGDSALYFCASSGSEENRDGYTFGSGTRLTVV.

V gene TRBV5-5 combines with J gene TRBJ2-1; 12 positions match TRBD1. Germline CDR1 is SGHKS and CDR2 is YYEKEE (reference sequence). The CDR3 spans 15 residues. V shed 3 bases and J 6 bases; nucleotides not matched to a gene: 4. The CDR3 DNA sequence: TGTGCCAGCAGCTGGGGACAGGGGGCGTTCAATGAGCAGTTCTTC. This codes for CASSWGQGAFNEQFF.

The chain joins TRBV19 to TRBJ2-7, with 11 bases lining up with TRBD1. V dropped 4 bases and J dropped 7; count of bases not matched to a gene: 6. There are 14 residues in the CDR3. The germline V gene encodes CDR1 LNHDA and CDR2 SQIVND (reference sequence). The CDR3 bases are TGTGCCAGTAGTACCTTCGGGACAGGGGGAGAGCAGTACTTC. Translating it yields CASSTFGTGGEQYF.

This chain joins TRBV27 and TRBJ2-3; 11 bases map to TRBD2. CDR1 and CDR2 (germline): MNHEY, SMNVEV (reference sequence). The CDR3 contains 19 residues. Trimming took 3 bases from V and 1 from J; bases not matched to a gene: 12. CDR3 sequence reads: CASSFGWLAGGGGTDTQYF. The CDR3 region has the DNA TGTGCCAGCAGTTTTGGTTGGCTAGCGGGAGGTGGAGGCACAGATACGCAGTATTTT.

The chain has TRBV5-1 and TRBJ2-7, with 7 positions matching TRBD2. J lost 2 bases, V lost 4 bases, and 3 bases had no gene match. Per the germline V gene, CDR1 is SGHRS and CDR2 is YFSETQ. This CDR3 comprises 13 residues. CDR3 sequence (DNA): TGCGCCAGCAGCCGGGGACTAACCTACGAGCAGTACTTC. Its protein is CASSRGLTYEQYF.

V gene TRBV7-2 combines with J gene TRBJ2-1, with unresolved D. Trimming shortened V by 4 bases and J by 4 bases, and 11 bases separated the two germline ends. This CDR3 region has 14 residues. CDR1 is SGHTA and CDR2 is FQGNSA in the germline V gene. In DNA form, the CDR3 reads TGTGCCAGCAGCTCCAAACTACTTTACAATGAGCAGTTCTTC. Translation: CASSSKLLYNEQFF.

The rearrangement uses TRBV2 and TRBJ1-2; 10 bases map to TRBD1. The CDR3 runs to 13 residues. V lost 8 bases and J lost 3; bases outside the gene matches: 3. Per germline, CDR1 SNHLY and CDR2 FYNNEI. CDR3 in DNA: TGTGCCAGCCGAGGGACAGGGGACTATGGCTACACCTTC. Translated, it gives CASRGTGDYGYTF.